This T cell receptor (beta chain) was identified in a study of blood T cell repertoires in COVID-19. Study summary: The origin of the acute and convalescent COVID-19 samples was the United States, Italy and Spain. PBMCs, B-cell-depleted T cells, or T cells were the source of the cDNA or gDNA that made up the material.

In the original processing: Scientists estimated how many nucleated cells there were by amplifying reference gene primers. The table came from immunoSEQ multiplex PCR; TCRdb's copy has only in-frame clones and leaves some out. The D gene and trimming were derived from the DNA, and the V and J assignments and clone size from that table. Here the sample spans approximately 300,000 clones, around 87% being singletons. The germline CDR1 and CDR2 sequences are ENHRY and SYGVKD. The CDR3 is made up of 14 amino acids. Trimming took off 4 bases at V and 7 bases at J, with 16 bases between the two ends. The rearrangement joins TRBV10-3 to TRBJ1-1; D is possibly TRBD1 (5 bases). Sample: peripheral blood. The receptor's source is a woman aged 45-65 years with active or convalescent COVID-19. The CDR3 sequence: CAISVRSSTDEAFF. The CDR3 bases are TGTGCCATCAGTGTGAGGTCGTCGACAGATGAAGCTTTCTTT.